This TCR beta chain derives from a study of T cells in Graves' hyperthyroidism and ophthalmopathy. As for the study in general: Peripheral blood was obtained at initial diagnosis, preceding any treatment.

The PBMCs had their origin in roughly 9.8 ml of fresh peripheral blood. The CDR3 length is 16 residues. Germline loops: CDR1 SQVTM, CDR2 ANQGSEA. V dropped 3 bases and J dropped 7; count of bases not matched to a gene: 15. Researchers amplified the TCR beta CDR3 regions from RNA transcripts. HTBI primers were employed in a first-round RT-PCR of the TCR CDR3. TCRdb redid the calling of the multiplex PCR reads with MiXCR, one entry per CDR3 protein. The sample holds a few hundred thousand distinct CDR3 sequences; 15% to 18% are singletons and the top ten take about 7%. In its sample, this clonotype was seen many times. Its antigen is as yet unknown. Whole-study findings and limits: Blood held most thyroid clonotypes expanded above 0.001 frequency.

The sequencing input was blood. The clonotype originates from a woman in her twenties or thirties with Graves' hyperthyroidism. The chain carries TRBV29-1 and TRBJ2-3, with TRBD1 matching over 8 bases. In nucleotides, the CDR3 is TGCAGCGTTGAGGCTCCAGGTCAGGGGGCGGGAAATACGCAGTATTTT. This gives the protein CSVEAPGQGAGNTQYF.